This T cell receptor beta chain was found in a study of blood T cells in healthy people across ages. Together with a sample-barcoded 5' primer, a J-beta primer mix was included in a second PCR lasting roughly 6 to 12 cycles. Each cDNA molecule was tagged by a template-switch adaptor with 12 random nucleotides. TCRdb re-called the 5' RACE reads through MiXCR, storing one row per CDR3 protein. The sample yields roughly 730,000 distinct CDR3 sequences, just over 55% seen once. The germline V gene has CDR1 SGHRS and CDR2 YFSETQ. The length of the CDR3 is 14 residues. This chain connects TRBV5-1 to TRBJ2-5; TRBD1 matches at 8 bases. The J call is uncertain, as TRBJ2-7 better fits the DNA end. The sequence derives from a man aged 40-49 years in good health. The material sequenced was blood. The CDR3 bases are TGCGCCAGCAGCATGCAGGGGGCTAGAGACGAGCAGTACTTC. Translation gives CASSMQGARDEQYF.